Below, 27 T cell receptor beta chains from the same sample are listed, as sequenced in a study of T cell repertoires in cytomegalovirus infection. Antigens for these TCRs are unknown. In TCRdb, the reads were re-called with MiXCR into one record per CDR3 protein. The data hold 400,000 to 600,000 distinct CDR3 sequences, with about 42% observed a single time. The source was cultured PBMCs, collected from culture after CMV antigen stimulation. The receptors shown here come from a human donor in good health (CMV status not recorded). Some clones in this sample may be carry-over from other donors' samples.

In nucleotides, the CDR3 is TGCGCCAGCAGCCCCGGGTCTAGCGGGGTGGATGAGCAGTTCTTC. This translates into CASSPGSSGVDEQFF. This chain connects TRBV5-1 to TRBJ2-1; TRBD2 matches at 9 bases. CDR3 length: 15 amino acids. Trimming removed 4 bases from V and 8 bases from J; junction bases left unmatched: 10. Looked up from germline, CDR1 is SGHRS and CDR2 is YFSETQ.

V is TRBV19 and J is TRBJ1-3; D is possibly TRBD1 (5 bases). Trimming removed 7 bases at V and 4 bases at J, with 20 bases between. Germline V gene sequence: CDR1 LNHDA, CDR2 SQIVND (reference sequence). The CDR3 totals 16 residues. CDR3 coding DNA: TGTGCCAGTACCTTTCGACCGGAAGGGACCGGAAACACCATATATTTT. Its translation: CASTFRPEGTGNTIYF.

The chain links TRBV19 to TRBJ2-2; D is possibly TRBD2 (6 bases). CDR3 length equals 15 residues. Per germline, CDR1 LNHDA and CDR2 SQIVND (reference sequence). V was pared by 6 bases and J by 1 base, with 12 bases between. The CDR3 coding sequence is TGTGCCAGTAGCGGAGGGAAGGAGAACACCGGGGAGCTGTTTTTT. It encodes CASSGGKENTGELFF.

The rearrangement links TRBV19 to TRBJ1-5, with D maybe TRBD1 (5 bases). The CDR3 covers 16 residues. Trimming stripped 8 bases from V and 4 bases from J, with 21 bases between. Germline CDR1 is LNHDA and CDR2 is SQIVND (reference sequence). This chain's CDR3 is CASVSHGGGRNQPQHF. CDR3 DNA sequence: TGTGCCAGTGTAAGCCACGGGGGAGGACGTAATCAGCCCCAGCATTTT.

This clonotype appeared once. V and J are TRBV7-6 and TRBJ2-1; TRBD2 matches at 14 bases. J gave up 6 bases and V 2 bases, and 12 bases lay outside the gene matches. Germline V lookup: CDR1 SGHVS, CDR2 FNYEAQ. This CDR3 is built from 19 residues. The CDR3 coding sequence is TGTGCCAGCAGCTTATGGGAGGGACTAGCGGGAGAACTGGGCAATGAGCAGTTCTTC. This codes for CASSLWEGLAGELGNEQFF.

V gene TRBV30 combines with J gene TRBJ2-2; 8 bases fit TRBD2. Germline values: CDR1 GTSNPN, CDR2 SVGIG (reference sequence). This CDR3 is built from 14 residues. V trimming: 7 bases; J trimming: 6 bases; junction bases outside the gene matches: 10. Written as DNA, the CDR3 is TGTGCCTCCCCGCGCGGGAGGTTAGCCGGGGAGCTGTTTTTT. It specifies CASPRGRLAGELFF.

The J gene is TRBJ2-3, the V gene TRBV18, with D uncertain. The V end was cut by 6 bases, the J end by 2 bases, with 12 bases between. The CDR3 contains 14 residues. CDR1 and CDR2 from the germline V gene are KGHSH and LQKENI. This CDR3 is CASSREAATDTQYF. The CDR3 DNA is TGTGCCAGCTCCCGAGAGGCAGCCACAGATACGCAGTATTTT. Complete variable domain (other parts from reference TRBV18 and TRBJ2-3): NAGVMQNPRHLVRRRGQEARLRCSPMKGHSHVYWYRQLPEEGLKFMVYLQKENIIDESGMPKERFSAEFPKEGPSILRIQQVVRGDSAAYFCASSREAATDTQYFGPGTRLTVL.

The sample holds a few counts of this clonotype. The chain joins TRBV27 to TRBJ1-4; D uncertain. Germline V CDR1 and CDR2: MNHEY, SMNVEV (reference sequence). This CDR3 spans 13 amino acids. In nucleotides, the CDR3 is TGTGCTAGTAAGGGCGGTTCTAATGAAAAACTGTTTTTT. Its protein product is CASKGGSNEKLFF.

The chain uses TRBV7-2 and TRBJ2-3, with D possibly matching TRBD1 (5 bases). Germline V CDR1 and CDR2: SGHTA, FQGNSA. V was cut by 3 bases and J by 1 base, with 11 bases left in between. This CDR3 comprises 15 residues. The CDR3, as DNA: TGTGCCAGCAGCTTTCCGACAGCAGGCACAGATACGCAGTATTTT. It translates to CASSFPTAGTDTQYF.

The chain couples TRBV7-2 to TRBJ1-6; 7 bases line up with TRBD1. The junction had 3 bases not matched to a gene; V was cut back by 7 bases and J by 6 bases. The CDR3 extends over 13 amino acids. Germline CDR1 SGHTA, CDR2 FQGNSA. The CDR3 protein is CASKGTANSPLHF. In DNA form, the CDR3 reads TGTGCCAGCAAGGGGACAGCTAATTCACCCCTCCACTTT.

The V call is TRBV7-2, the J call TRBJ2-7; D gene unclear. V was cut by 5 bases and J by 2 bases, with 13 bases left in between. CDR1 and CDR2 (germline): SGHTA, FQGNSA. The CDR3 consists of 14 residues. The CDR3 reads CASSPKGAPYEQYF. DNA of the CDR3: TGTGCCAGCAGCCCCAAGGGTGCCCCCTACGAGCAGTACTTC.

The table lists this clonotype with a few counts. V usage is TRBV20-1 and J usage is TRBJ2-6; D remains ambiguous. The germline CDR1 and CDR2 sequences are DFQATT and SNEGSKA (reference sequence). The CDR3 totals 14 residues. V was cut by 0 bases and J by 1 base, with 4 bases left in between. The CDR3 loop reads CSARERSGANVLTF. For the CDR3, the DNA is TGCAGTGCTAGAGAACGATCTGGGGCCAACGTCCTGACTTTC.

This CDR3 is CASSSMGQETQYF. The CDR3 DNA sequence: TGTGCCAGCAGCTCTATGGGTCAAGAGACCCAGTACTTC. The chain carries TRBV7-2 and TRBJ2-5, with unresolved D. V shed 4 bases and J shed 2 bases, with 8 bases lying between them. The CDR3 spans 13 residues. Germline CDR1 SGHTA, CDR2 FQGNSA.

As DNA, the CDR3 is TGTGCCAGCAGCTTATCAGGGTGGTATACGCAGTATTTT. Translating it yields CASSLSGWYTQYF. The rearrangement joins TRBV7-2 to TRBJ2-3; D perhaps matches TRBD1 (5 bases). The length of the CDR3 is 13 residues. Trimming stripped 2 bases from V and 7 bases from J, with 10 bases between. Germline CDR1 reads SGHTA; CDR2 reads FQGNSA.

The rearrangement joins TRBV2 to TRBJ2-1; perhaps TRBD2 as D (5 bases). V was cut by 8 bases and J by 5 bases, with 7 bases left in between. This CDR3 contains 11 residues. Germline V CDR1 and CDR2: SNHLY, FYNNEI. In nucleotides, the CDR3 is TGTGCCAGCGGGCGGGACAATGAGCAGTTCTTC. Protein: CASGRDNEQFF. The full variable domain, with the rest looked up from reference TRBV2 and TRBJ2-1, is EPEVTQTPSHQVTQMGQEVILRCVPISNHLYFYWYRQILGQKVEFLVSFYNNEISEKSEIFDDQFSVERPDGSNFTLKIRSTKLEDSAMYFCASGRDNEQFFGPGTRLTVL.

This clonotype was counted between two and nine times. The CDR3 is CASSQAPRGAYGYTF. The CDR3 DNA follows: TGCGCCAGCAGCCAAGCTCCGCGGGGTGCCTATGGCTACACCTTC. V is TRBV4-1 and J is TRBJ1-2; no firm D call. The CDR3 has 15 amino acids. Per the germline V gene, CDR1 is MGHRA and CDR2 is YSYEKL. Trimming took off 1 base at V and 4 bases at J, with 13 bases between the two ends.

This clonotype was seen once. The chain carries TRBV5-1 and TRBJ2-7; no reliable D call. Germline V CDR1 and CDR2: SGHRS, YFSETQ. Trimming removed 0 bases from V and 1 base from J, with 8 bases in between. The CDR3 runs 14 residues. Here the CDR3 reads CASSLGSTSYEQYF. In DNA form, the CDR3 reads TGCGCCAGCAGCTTGGGTTCTACATCCTACGAGCAGTACTTC. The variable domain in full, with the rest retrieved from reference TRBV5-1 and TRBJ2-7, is KAGVTQTPRYLIKTRGQQVTLSCSPISGHRSVSWYQQTPGQGLQFLFEYFSETQRNKGNFPGRFSGRQFSNSRSEMNVSTLELGDSALYLCASSLGSTSYEQYFGPGTRLTVT.

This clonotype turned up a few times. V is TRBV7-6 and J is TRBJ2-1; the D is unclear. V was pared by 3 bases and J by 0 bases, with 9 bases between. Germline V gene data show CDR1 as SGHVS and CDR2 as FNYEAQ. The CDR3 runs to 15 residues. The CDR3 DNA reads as TGTGCCAGCAGCTTTACAGATAGCTCCTACAATGAGCAGTTCTTC. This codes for CASSFTDSSYNEQFF.

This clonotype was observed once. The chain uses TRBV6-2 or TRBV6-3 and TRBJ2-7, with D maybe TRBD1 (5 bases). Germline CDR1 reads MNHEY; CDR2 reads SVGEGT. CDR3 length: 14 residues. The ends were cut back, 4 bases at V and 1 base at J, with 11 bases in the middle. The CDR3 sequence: CASSFLQGSYEQYF. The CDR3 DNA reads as TGTGCCAGCAGTTTCCTCCAGGGATCCTACGAGCAGTACTTC.

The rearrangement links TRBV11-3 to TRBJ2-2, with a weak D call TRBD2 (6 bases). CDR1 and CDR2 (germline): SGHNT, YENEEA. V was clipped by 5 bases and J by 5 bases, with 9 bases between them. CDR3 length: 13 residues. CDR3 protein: CASSPGTTGELFF. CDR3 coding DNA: TGTGCCAGCAGCCCCGGGACTACCGGGGAGCTGTTTTTT.

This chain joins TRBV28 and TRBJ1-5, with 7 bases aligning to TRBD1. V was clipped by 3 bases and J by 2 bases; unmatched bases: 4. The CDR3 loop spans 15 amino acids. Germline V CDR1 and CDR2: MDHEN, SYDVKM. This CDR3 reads CASSFSDRGNQPQHF. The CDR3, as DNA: TGTGCCAGCAGTTTTTCCGACAGGGGCAATCAGCCCCAGCATTTT.

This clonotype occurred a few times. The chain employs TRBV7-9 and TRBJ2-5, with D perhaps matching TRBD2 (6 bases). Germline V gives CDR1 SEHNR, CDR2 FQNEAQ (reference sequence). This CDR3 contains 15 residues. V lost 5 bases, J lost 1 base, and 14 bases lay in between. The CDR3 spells CASSQSRGIQETQYF. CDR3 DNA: TGTGCCAGCAGCCAAAGTCGGGGGATCCAAGAGACCCAGTACTTC.

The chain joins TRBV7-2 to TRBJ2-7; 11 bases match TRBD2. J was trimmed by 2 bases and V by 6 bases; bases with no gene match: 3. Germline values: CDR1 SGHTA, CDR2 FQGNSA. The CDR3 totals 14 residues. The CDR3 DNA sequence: TGTGCCAGCAGACTAGCGGGAGCGACCTACGAGCAGTACTTC. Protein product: CASRLAGATYEQYF.

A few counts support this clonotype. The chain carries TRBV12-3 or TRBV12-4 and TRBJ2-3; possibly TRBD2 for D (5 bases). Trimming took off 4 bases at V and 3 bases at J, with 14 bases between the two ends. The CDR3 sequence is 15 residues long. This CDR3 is CASSSPSGVTDTQYF. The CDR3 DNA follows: TGTGCCAGCAGTTCCCCTTCCGGGGTAACAGATACGCAGTATTTT.

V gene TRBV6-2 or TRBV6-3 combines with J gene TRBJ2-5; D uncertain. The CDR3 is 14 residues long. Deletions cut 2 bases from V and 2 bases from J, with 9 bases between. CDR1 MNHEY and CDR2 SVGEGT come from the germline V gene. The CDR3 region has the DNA TGTGCCAGCAGTTACGGGGTAGCACAAGAGACCCAGTACTTC. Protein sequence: CASSYGVAQETQYF.

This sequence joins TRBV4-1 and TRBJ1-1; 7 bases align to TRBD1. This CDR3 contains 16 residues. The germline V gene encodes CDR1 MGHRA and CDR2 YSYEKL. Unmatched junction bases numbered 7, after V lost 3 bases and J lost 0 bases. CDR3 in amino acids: CASSHPQGTMNTEAFF. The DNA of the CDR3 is TGCGCCAGCAGCCACCCACAGGGGACTATGAACACTGAAGCTTTCTTT.

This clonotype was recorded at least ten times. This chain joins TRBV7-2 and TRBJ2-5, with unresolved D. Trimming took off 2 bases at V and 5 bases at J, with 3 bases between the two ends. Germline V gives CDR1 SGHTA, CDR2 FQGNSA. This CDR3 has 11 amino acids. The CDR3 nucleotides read TGTGCCAGCAGCTTAAGTGAGACCCAGTACTTC. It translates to CASSLSETQYF.